This TCR beta chain was profiled in a study of vaccination effects on CD4 cells after COVID-19. Peptide-pool stimulation followed by sequencing identified expanded antigen-specific CD4+ clonotypes in the ViraFEST assay. Cultured cells yielded isolated CD4+ T cells after around 10 days. Everyone in the study got two shots of either the BNT162b2 or mRNA-1273 vaccine. The repertoire was sequenced with immunoSEQ multiplex PCR; TCRdb's copy has only in-frame clones and lacks some. The sample contains roughly 70,000 clones, roughly 79% of which appear only once. Germline V gene lookup returns CDR1 SNHLY and CDR2 FYNNEI. Between the trimmed V and J ends, which lost 7 bases and 0 bases, there was a span of 9 bases. The length of the CDR3 is 14 residues. Note on this clone: Its target is not known.

The V and J genes are TRBV2 and TRBJ2-2; no clear D gene. The sample consisted of CD4+ T cells from PBMCs cultured with HCoV-OC43 spike peptides, taken after COVID-19 vaccination. Subset indicated: HCoV-OC43 spike overlapping peptide pool stimulation. This TCR derives from a human donor who received a COVID-19 vaccine. The CDR3 nucleotides read TGTGCCAGCACTTCTGGACCGAACACCGGGGAGCTGTTTTTT. It yields the protein CASTSGPNTGELFF.